Described below is a single T cell receptor beta chain sequence and its context. Its specificity is not known. A read error may produce the germline difference seen at one junction end. CDR3 size: 15 residues. Germline V gene data show CDR1 as SQVTM and CDR2 as ANQGSEA. This sample was taken from a study of T-cell memory formation after mild COVID-19. Study at large: Largely, the TCR clusters proved donor specific.

TCRalpha and TCRbeta libraries used 5'RACE with constant-segment primers and UMIs. TCRdb independently ran MiXCR on the 5' RACE reads; one entry per CDR3 protein. The table includes fewer than 200,000 distinct CDR3 sequences, roughly 23% detected once. Study-wide findings and caveats: Of the contracting clones, CD4+ ones lay mainly in CM and EM, and CD8+ ones in EMRA. Second-wave clones with a day 37 peak had unconfirmed SARS-CoV-2 specificity.

Sequencing was performed on PBMCs or a T cell subset sorted from them (not recorded which). The chain recombines TRBV29-1 with TRBJ2-3; 8 bases are shared with TRBD2. The TCR comes from an adult woman who had mild COVID-19 (a few samples of this study predate the infection). Cell type and time point are not known. CDR3 bases: TGCAGAGTTGCGGGGGGACCCACTCGCGGAGATACGCAGTATTTT. Translated: CRVAGGPTRGDTQYF.